The source of this T cell receptor beta chain is a study of blood T cell repertoires in COVID-19. Study in general: Both acute and convalescent COVID-19 samples were obtained from the United States, Italy and Spain.

Method: immunoSEQ multiplex PCR; TCRdb's copy keeps in-frame clones and lacks some. The top ten hold 5.3% of the sample, which has 55,000 to 80,000 clones, about 83% seen once. After removal of 0 bases from V and 0 bases from J, the junction contained 3 bases not matched to a gene. Germline CDR1 and CDR2: SEHNR and FQNEAQ (reference sequence). There are 17 residues in the CDR3. The TCR comes from a man aged 45 to 65 with active COVID-19. Material: peripheral blood. The chain joins TRBV7-9 to TRBJ2-2; 8 bases line up with TRBD2. The chain's CDR3 is CASSLAASGSNTGELFF. CDR3 coding DNA: TGTGCCAGCAGCTTAGCCGCTAGCGGGTCGAACACCGGGGAGCTGTTTTTT.